The 15 T cell receptor beta chains below all came from one sample that was sequenced in a study of vaccination effects on CD4 cells after COVID-19. When around 10 days of culture had elapsed, CD4+ T cells were isolated. The cohort was immunized with two doses of either the BNT162b2 or mRNA-1273 vaccine. Using immunoSEQ multiplex PCR, the repertoire was profiled, and TCRdb retains in-frame clones only, with some absent. The data show 45,000 or so clones, about 70% seen once. What these receptors recognize is not known. The source material was CD4+ T cells from PBMCs cultured without peptide, sampled after COVID-19 vaccination. All receptors come from a human donor who received a COVID-19 vaccine.

Only a few counts were recorded for this clone. DNA of the CDR3: TGTGCCAGCAGCCAAGGGCCTAACTATGGCTACACCTTC. Its translation is CASSQGPNYGYTF. The chain employs TRBV14 and TRBJ1-2; D gene uncertain. This CDR3 is 13 amino acids long. Trimming took off 1 base at V and 0 bases at J, with 3 bases between the two ends. Germline V lookup: CDR1 SGHDN, CDR2 FVKESK.

The chain joins TRBV27 to TRBJ1-2, with D possibly TRBD1 on 5 matching bases. Germline CDR1 MNHEY, CDR2 SMNVEV (reference sequence). V lost 10 bases to trimming and J lost 4 bases, with 22 bases between them. The CDR3 length is 15 residues. CDR3 sequence (DNA): TGTGCCACGCTCCCATACGGGGCGCTAGGCTATGGCTACACCTTC. Amino acid sequence: CATLPYGALGYGYTF.

The J gene is TRBJ2-2, the V gene TRBV9; the D is unclear. The CDR3 runs 14 residues. Germline lookup yields CDR1 SGDLS and CDR2 YYNGEE. V shed 0 bases and J shed 4 bases, with 7 bases lying between them. CDR3 amino acids: CASSVEVITGELFF. In nucleotides, the CDR3 is TGTGCCAGCAGCGTAGAGGTAATCACCGGGGAGCTGTTTTTT.

V and J are TRBV3-1 (or the pseudogene TRBV3-2) and TRBJ1-2; D is undetermined. The CDR3 length is 15 residues. With 4 bases removed from V and 2 bases from J, the gap between germline ends came to 14 bases. CDR1 is LGHDT and CDR2 is YNNKEL in the germline V gene (reference sequence). CDR3 sequence: CASSPPLGRNYGYTF. In nucleotides, the CDR3 is TGTGCCAGCAGCCCCCCATTAGGACGGAACTATGGCTACACCTTC.

This clone was detected once. A much larger clone lies a single base off, so this may be a read error. This rearrangement joins TRBV4-1 to TRBJ1-1, with 8 positions matching TRBD1. V shed 4 bases, J shed 1 base, and the junction held 5 bases outside the gene matches. CDR3 length: 15 residues. Germline CDR1 reads MGHRA; CDR2 reads YSYEKL. The CDR3 protein is CASSRTGTGNTEAFF. DNA for the CDR3: TGCGCCAGCAGCCGGACCGGGACAGGGAACACTGAAGCTTTCTTT.

This clone was seen more than once but under ten times. The V gene is TRBV11-2, the J gene TRBJ1-6, with a possible D match to TRBD1 (5 bases). Per germline, CDR1 SGHAT and CDR2 FQNNGV. V gave up 6 bases and J gave up 8 bases, with 17 bases separating them. The CDR3 totals 15 residues. CDR3 region: CASRTLQEPYSPLHF. The CDR3 DNA reads TGTGCCAGCAGGACCCTACAGGAGCCTTATTCACCCCTCCACTTT. The whole variable domain, remainder taken from reference TRBV11-2 and TRBJ1-6, is EAGVAQSPRYKIIEKRQSVAFWCNPISGHATLYWYQQILGQGPKLLIQFQNNGVVDDSQLPKDRFSAERLKGVDSTLKIQPAKLEDSAVYLCASRTLQEPYSPLHFGNGTRLTVT.

V usage is TRBV5-1 and J usage is TRBJ2-1, with 13 bases identical to TRBD2. The germline CDR1 and CDR2 sequences are SGHRS and YFSETQ. This CDR3 is built from 16 residues. Losses at the gene ends were 0 bases for V and 7 bases for J; bases not matched to a gene: 4. The CDR3: CASSLGGTSGINEQFF. CDR3 DNA sequence: TGCGCCAGCAGCTTGGGGGGGACTAGCGGGATAAATGAGCAGTTCTTC.

This chain connects TRBV10-3 to TRBJ1-5, with 8 bases lining up with TRBD1. J was trimmed by 5 bases and V by 0 bases; bases with no gene match: 12. The germline CDR1 and CDR2 sequences are ENHRY and SYGVKD. The CDR3 has 18 amino acids. CDR3 region: CAISESTRGHLSDQPQHF. In DNA, the CDR3 is TGTGCCATCAGTGAGTCGACCAGGGGGCACCTCTCTGATCAGCCCCAGCATTTT.

The chain links TRBV7-2 to TRBJ2-3, with 11 bases fitting TRBD2. V dropped 5 bases and J dropped 5; count of bases not matched to a gene: 9. The CDR3 extends over 16 amino acids. Per the germline V gene, CDR1 is SGHTA and CDR2 is FQGNSA. The CDR3 DNA is TGTGCCAGCAGCCTTAGCCTAGCGGGAGGAGGAGATACGCAGTATTTT. Its protein is CASSLSLAGGGDTQYF.

The gene calls are TRBV4-2 and TRBJ2-3, with TRBD2 identical over 8 bases. CDR1 is LGHNA, CDR2 YNFKEQ, per germline. J was trimmed by 6 bases and V by 4 bases; bases with no gene match: 12. The CDR3 extends over 16 amino acids. CDR3 in amino acids: CASSLNQAGESDTQYF. CDR3 sequence (DNA): TGTGCCAGCAGCCTCAACCAAGCGGGAGAATCGGATACGCAGTATTTT.

V is TRBV28 and J is TRBJ2-3; the match to TRBD2 covers 10 bases. CDR3 length equals 15 residues. J was trimmed by 1 base and V by 3 bases; bases with no gene match: 1. Germline loops: CDR1 MDHEN, CDR2 SYDVKM. CDR3 in DNA: TGTGCCAGCAGTTTCAGCGGGAGGGGCACAGATACGCAGTATTTT. It specifies CASSFSGRGTDTQYF.

This clone was detected a few times. This chain links TRBV20-1 with TRBJ1-1; D uncertain. The germline CDR1 and CDR2 sequences are DFQATT and SNEGSKA (reference sequence). Deletions cut 3 bases from V and 5 bases from J, with 13 bases between. The CDR3 has 13 amino acids. In nucleotides, the CDR3 is TGCAGTGCTAGTTTCCAGTCGGGAACTGAAGCTTTCTTT. It is translated as CSASFQSGTEAFF.

The rearrangement joins TRBV6-6 to TRBJ2-3; D not resolved. V lost 7 bases and J 2 bases, leaving 19 bases between the germline ends. The CDR3 runs 16 residues. Germline CDR1 MNHNY, CDR2 SVGAGI (reference sequence). In DNA, the CDR3 is TGTGCCAGCACCACGGGTCTCCGAGGATTCACAGATACGCAGTATTTT. Its protein product is CASTTGLRGFTDTQYF.

This clone was counted a few times. The chain couples TRBV10-1 to TRBJ2-2; 7 nucleotides agree with TRBD1. Germline trimming cut 0 bases from V and 7 bases from J; bases unmatched to any gene: 2. Germline V gene data show CDR1 as WNHNN and CDR2 as SYGVQD (reference sequence). This CDR3 region has 14 residues. CDR3 protein: CASSESGTDGELFF. The CDR3 nucleotides read TGCGCCAGCAGTGAGTCCGGGACAGACGGGGAGCTGTTTTTT.

The chain recombines TRBV11-2 with TRBJ2-1; no clear D gene. CDR3 size: 15 residues. Per germline, CDR1 SGHAT and CDR2 FQNNGV. V lost 5 bases and J 10 bases, leaving 21 bases between the germline ends. The CDR3: CASSRGIENLKEQFF. CDR3 sequence (DNA): TGTGCCAGCAGCCGTGGTATTGAGAACCTTAAAGAGCAGTTCTTC.